A selection of T cell receptor beta chains follows, all from one sample in a study of T cell changes during pregnancy in multiple sclerosis. Method: immunoSEQ multiplex PCR; TCRdb's copy keeps in-frame clones and lacks some. The profile shows 60,000 or so clones, over 85% of them singletons. The material sequenced was CD4+ T cells from peripheral blood mononuclear cells, taken before pregnancy. Receptors were obtained from a female donor with multiple sclerosis, enrolled in a pregnancy study. Each CDR3 is given with its conserved first and last residue. D genes are given only for firm matches. Clone size is stated in some rows and not others, as once, few, many or a class when expanded.

j_gene | d_gene | abundance | v_gene | CDR3nt | CDR3aa
TRBJ2-1 | . | . | TRBV5-1 | TGCGCCAGCAGCTTGGCCGTCGGGAATGAGCAGTTCTTC | CASSLAVGNEQFF
TRBJ2-1 | TRBD2 | . | TRBV4-1 | TGCGCCAGCAGCCAAGAAGCCACTAGCGGAGCCTACAATGAGCAGTTCTTC | CASSQEATSGAYNEQFF
TRBJ2-3 | TRBD2 | . | TRBV9 | TGTGCCAGCAGCGCCGGAGGACTAGCGGGAGGCACAGATACGCAGTATTTT | CASSAGGLAGGTDTQYF
TRBJ2-2 | . | . | TRBV28 | TGTGCCAGCAGTTTACCTAGCGCCCACACCGGGGAGCTGTTTTTT | CASSLPSAHTGELFF
TRBJ1-6 | TRBD1 | . | TRBV18 | TGTGCCAGCTCACGGGACAGGGATAATTCACCCCTCCACTTT | CASSRDRDNSPLHF
TRBJ2-7 | TRBD2 | . | TRBV28 | TGTGCCAGCACCAAGGGGACTAGCGGGAGTAACGACGAGCAGTACTTC | CASTKGTSGSNDEQYF
TRBJ1-2 | TRBD1 | . | TRBV28 | TGTGCCAGCAGTGTGGACAGGTCTTTGCAAGGCTACACCTTC | CASSVDRSLQGYTF
TRBJ2-5 | TRBD2 | . | TRBV29-1 | TGCAGCGTTGAAAACCGCAGCGGGAGTGGGAAAAAGACCCAGTACTTC | CSVENRSGSGKKTQYF
TRBJ1-2 | TRBD1 | . | TRBV7-9 | TGTGCCAGCAGCTGGGGGGACAGAGACGGCTACACCTTC | CASSWGDRDGYTF
TRBJ2-5 | TRBD2 | . | TRBV27 | TGTGCCAGCAGTTTGGCTCGGGCTAGCGGGAGGGCCCTCCAAGAGACCCAGTACTTC | CASSLARASGRALQETQYF
TRBJ2-7 | TRBD1 | . | TRBV18 | TGTGCCAGCTCCCACACGGGACAGGGTAGGCCATCGAGCTCCTACGAGCAGTACTTC | CASSHTGQGRPSSSYEQYF
TRBJ2-7 | . | . | TRBV27 | TGTGCCAGCAGTTTAAGGCAGGGGGGCCCCTACGAGCAGTACTTC | CASSLRQGGPYEQYF
TRBJ2-3 | TRBD2 | . | TRBV5-1 | TGCGCCAGCAGCCCGGGACTAGCGGGAGTACGGGCAGATACGCAGTATTTT | CASSPGLAGVRADTQYF
TRBJ2-2 | TRBD2 | . | TRBV19 | TGTGCCAGTAGACGTGGACTAGCGGGAGTCCGGGCCGGGGAGCTGTTTTTT | CASRRGLAGVRAGELFF
TRBJ2-1 | . | . | TRBV5-4 | TGTGCCAGCAGCCCCCCCGGGACTGGAGCCTACAATGAGCAGTTCTTC | CASSPPGTGAYNEQFF
TRBJ2-1 | TRBD1 | . | TRBV6-5 | TGTGCCAGCAGTAACGACAGGGGGCTGTACAATGAGCAGTTCTTC | CASSNDRGLYNEQFF
TRBJ1-1 | . | . | TRBV7-9 | TGTGCCAGCAGCTTGCCGACAGAATACACTGAAGCTTTCTTT | CASSLPTEYTEAFF
TRBJ2-1 | TRBD2 | . | TRBV4-3 | TGCGCCAGCAGCCTATCCGCCGGGACTAGCGACTACAATGAGCAGTTCTTC | CASSLSAGTSDYNEQFF
TRBJ2-7 | TRBD2 | . | TRBV2 | TGTGCCAGCAGGCTAGCGGGAGCGAAATACGAGCAGTACTTC | CASRLAGAKYEQYF
TRBJ1-5 | . | . | TRBV6-5 | TGTGCCAGCAGTGAAGCGCCGCCCCAGCATTTT | CASSEAPPQHF
TRBJ2-2 | TRBD2 | . | TRBV19 | TGTGCCACTGGCGGGAGTAGGTTAACCGGGGAGCTGTTTTTT | CATGGSRLTGELFF
TRBJ1-1 | TRBD1 | . | TRBV19 | TGTGCCAGTAGTATCTTTCCGGGACAGGCGTTGAACACTGAAGCTTTCTTT | CASSIFPGQALNTEAFF
TRBJ2-6 | . | . | TRBV5-4 | TGTGCCAGCAGCTTGTCGAGTCCCGGGGCCAACGTCCTGACTTTC | CASSLSSPGANVLTF
TRBJ1-1 | . | . | TRBV6-5 | TGTGCCAGCAGTGCCACAGTCAACACTGAAGCTTTCTTT | CASSATVNTEAFF
TRBJ1-1 | . | . | TRBV18 | TGTGCCAGCTCACCTGGTTACTTGGGGAGGGGGAACACTGAAGCTTTCTTT | CASSPGYLGRGNTEAFF
TRBJ2-5 | TRBD2 | . | TRBV18 | TGTGCCAGCTCACCACGGGCGGGGGTGGAAGAGACCCAGTACTTC | CASSPRAGVEETQYF
TRBJ1-2 | TRBD1 | . | TRBV7-9 | TGTGCCAGCAGCATTCGACAGGGCCAGGATTTAACCCCTATCTATGGCTACACCTTC | CASSIRQGQDLTPIYGYTF
TRBJ2-1 | TRBD2 | . | TRBV13 | TGTGCCAGCAGGCAAAGGGGCGGGGGGTACAATGAGCAGTTCTTC | CASRQRGGGYNEQFF
TRBJ1-4 | TRBD1 | . | TRBV18 | TGTGCCAGCTCACGGAACAGGGGTGCGAATGAAAAACTGTTTTTT | CASSRNRGANEKLFF
TRBJ1-4 | TRBD1 | . | TRBV7-9 | TGTGCCAGCAGCCTTTGGACAGGGCAAAGAACTAATGAAAAACTGTTTTTT | CASSLWTGQRTNEKLFF
TRBJ2-1 | TRBD2 | . | TRBV10-3 | TGTGCCATCAGCGCCTCGATGGGCGGGAGGTCCGATGAGCAGTTCTTC | CAISASMGGRSDEQFF
TRBJ2-3 | . | once | TRBV7-2 | TGTGCCAGTATGGATAGCGGACATAGCACAGATACGCAGTATTTT | CASMDSGHSTDTQYF
TRBJ1-1 | TRBD1 | . | TRBV6-5 | TGTGCCAGCAGACGGGACAGCTCGAACACTGAAGCTTTCTTT | CASRRDSSNTEAFF
TRBJ1-2 | . | . | TRBV4-3 | TGCGCCAGCAGCCAAGCTGTGACAAGTGGCTACACCTTC | CASSQAVTSGYTF
TRBJ2-3 | . | few | TRBV7-9 | TGTGCCAGCCTCCTCCTTAGCACAGATACGCAGTATTTT | CASLLLSTDTQYF
TRBJ2-6 | TRBD1 | . | TRBV7-2 | TGTGCCAGCAGCTTAGCAGGGACAGGGTCAGCTGGGGCCAACGTCCTGACTTTC | CASSLAGTGSAGANVLTF
TRBJ1-2 | TRBD1 | . | TRBV6-6 | TGTGCCAGCAGTTCACTCTCGACAGGGGAGGGCTATGGCTACACCTTC | CASSSLSTGEGYGYTF
TRBJ1-4 | . | . | TRBV28 | TGTGCCAGCAATCGGGCCAGCGGGAACGCTAATGAAAAACTGTTTTTT | CASNRASGNANEKLFF
TRBJ1-2 | . | . | TRBV5-1 | TGCGCCAGCAGCTTGGGATTGAGAGGGACTACGTATGGCTACACCTTC | CASSLGLRGTTYGYTF
TRBJ1-2 | TRBD1 | . | TRBV19 | TGTGCCAGTAGTCCCGGGACAGGGGGCGTTTATGGCTACACCTTC | CASSPGTGGVYGYTF
TRBJ2-7 | TRBD2 | . | TRBV27 | TGTGCCAGCAGTCCCTGGACTAGCGGGAGACTATACGAGCAGTACTTC | CASSPWTSGRLYEQYF
TRBJ2-1 | . | . | TRBV6-5 | TGTGCCAGCAGTTACCTGGGGGCGATTATAAATGAGCAGTTCTTC | CASSYLGAIINEQFF
TRBJ2-3 | TRBD1 | . | TRBV5-4 | TGTGCCAGCAGCTCAAGGACAGGGGTCGCAGATACGCAGTATTTT | CASSSRTGVADTQYF
TRBJ1-2 | . | once | TRBV10-3 | TGTGCCATCAGTGAGCAGGGTGTTAGGTATGGCTACACCTTC | CAISEQGVRYGYTF
TRBJ2-6 | TRBD1 | . | TRBV19 | TGTGCCAGTAGCAACCAACAGGGGGCACTCTCTGGGGCCAACGTCCTGACTTTC | CASSNQQGALSGANVLTF
TRBJ2-2 | TRBD2 | once | TRBV28 | TGTGCCAGCAGTTTAGCGGGAGGGCAGACCGGGGAGCTGTTTTTT | CASSLAGGQTGELFF
TRBJ1-1 | . | . | TRBV19 | TGTGCCAGTAGTATAGCTCTTGCAGGGGCCCAAAGCGCGGCTTTCTTT | CASSIALAGAQSAAFF
TRBJ2-7 | . | . | TRBV6-1 | TGTGCCAGCAGTGTCTTAACACGTCTCGAGCAGTACTTC | CASSVLTRLEQYF
TRBJ2-2 | TRBD2 | . | TRBV7-6 | TGTGCCAGCAGCTTACGGACTAGCGGTTTCGCGAACACCGGGGAGCTGTTTTTT | CASSLRTSGFANTGELFF
TRBJ2-2 | TRBD2 | . | TRBV5-8 | TGTGCCAGCCCCCCGGCTAGACTAGCGGGAGTTACCGGGGAGCTGTTTTTT | CASPPARLAGVTGELFF